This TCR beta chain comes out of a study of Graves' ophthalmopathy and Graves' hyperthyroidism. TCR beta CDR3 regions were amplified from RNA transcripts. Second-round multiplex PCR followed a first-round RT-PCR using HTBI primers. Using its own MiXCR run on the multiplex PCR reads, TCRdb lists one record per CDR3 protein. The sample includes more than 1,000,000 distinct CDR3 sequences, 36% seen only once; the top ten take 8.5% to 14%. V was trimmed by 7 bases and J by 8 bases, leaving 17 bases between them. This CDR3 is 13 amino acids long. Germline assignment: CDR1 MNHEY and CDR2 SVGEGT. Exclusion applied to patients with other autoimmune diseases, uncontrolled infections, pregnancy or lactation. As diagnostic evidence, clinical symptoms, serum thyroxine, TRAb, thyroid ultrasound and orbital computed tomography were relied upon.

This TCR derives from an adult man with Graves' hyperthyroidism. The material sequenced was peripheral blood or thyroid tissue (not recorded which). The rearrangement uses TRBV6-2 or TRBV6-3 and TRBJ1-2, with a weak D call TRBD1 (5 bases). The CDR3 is CASINSQGYGYTF. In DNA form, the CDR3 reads TGTGCCAGCATCAACTCCCAGGGCTACGGCTACACCTTC.